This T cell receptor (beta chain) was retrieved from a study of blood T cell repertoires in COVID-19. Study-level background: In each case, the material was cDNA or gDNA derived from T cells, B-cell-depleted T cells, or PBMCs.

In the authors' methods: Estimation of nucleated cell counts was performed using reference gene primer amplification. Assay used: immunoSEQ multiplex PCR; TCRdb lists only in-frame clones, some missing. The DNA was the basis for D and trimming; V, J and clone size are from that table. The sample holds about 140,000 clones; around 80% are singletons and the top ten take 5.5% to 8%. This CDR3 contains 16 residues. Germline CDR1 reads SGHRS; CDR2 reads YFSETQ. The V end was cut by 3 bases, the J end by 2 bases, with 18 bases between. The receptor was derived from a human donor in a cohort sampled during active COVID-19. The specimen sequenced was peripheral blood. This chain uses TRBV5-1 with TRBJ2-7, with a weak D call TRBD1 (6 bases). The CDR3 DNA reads TGCGCCAGCAGCTCCTCGGTGCAGGACAGAGCCTACGAGCAGTACTTC. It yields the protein CASSSSVQDRAYEQYF.